Following are 2 T cell receptor beta chains from one sample sequenced in a study of cytomegalovirus exposure and HLA in healthy donors. The protocol was immunoSEQ multiplex PCR, while the TCRdb copy is restricted to in-frame clones and leaves out a portion. The sample has around 230,000 clones; 86% are singletons. The sequencing sample was made of PBMCs. Receptors were obtained from a woman in her twenties or thirties in good health and CMV-seropositive.

The V gene is TRBV11-3, the J gene TRBJ2-2; no firm D call. Germline lookup yields CDR1 SGHNT and CDR2 YENEEA. Between the trimmed V and J ends, which lost 2 bases and 4 bases, there was a span of 5 bases. This CDR3 contains 13 residues. This CDR3 is CASSLRGTGELFF. Here the CDR3 DNA reads TGTGCCAGCAGCTTAAGAGGCACCGGGGAGCTGTTTTTT.

The J gene is TRBJ2-7, the V gene TRBV7-2; 8 positions match TRBD2. The CDR3 sequence is 15 residues long. With 5 bases clipped from V and 4 bases from J, the junction kept 10 bases outside the gene matches. The germline V gene encodes CDR1 SGHTA and CDR2 FQGNSA. The CDR3 loop is CASSPGSGSSYEQYF. In DNA form, the CDR3 reads TGTGCCAGCAGCCCAGGGAGCGGGAGTTCTTACGAGCAGTACTTC. Combining the CDR3 with reference TRBV7-2 and TRBJ2-7 gives the whole variable domain GAGVSQSPSNKVTEKGKDVELRCDPISGHTALYWYRQSLGQGLEFLIYFQGNSAPDKSGLPSDRFSAERTGGSVSTLTIQRTQQEDSAVYLCASSPGSGSSYEQYFGPGTRLTVT.